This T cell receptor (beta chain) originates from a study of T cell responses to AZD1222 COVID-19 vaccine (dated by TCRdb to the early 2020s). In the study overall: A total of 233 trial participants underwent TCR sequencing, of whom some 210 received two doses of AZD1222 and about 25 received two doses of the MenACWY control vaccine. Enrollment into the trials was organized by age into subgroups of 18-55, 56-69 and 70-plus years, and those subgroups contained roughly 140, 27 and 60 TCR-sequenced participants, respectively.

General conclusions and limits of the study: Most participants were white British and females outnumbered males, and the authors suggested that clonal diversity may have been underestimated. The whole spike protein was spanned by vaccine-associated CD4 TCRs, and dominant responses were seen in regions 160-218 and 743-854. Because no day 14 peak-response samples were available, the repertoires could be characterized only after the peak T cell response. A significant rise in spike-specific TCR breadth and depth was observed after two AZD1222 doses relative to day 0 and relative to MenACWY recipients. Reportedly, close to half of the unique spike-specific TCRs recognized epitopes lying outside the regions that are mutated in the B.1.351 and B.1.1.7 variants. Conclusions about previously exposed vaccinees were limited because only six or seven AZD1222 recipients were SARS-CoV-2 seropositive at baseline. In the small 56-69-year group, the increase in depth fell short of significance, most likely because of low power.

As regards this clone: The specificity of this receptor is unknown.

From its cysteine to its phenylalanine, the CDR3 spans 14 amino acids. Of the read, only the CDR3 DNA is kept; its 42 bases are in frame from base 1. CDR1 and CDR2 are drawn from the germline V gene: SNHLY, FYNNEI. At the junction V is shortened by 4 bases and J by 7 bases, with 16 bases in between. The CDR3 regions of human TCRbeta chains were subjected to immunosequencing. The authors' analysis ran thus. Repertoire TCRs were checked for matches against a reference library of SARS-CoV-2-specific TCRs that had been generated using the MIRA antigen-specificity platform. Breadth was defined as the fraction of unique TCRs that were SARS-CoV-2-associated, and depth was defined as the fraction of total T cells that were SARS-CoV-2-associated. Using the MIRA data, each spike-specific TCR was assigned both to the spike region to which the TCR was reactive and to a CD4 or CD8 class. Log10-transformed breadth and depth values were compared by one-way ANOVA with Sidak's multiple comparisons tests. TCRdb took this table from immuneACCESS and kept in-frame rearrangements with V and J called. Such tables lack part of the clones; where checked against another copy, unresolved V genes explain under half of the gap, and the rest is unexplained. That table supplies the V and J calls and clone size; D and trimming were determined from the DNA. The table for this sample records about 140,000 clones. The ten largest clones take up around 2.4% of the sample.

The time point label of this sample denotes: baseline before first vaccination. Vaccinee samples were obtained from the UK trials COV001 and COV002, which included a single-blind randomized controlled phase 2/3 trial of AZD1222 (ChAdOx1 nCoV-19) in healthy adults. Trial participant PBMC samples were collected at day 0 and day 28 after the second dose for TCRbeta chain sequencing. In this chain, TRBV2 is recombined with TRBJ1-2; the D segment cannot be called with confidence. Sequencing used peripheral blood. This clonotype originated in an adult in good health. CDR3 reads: CASSVHPTESGYTF. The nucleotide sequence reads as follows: TGTGCCAGCAGTGTCCACCCGACGGAGTCTGGCTACACCTTC.